This T cell receptor beta chain comes out of a study of beta chain features in type 1 diabetes. This clone was seen more than once but under ten times. Its target is not known. Expressed TCRB transcripts got sequenced, as all isolated RNA was reverse transcribed. Produced via immunoSEQ multiplex PCR; TCRdb's table is partial and in-frame only. This sample has approximately 400,000 clones, with approximately 16% found just once. This CDR3 spans 18 amino acids. CDR1 is SGDLS and CDR2 is YYNGEE in the germline V gene. J gave up 1 base and V 0 bases, and 9 bases lay outside the gene matches. Study results and limitations: PCR, the amplification step, might favor shorter templates, equally in patients and controls. Sampled from patients, naive, central memory and Treg TCRB repertoires appeared more similar than those sampled from healthy donors.

Sequencing input: naive CD4+ T cells from blood. This clonotype was obtained from a woman between 18 and 29 years old in good health. The chain has TRBV9 and TRBJ2-1; 8 bases map to TRBD1. The CDR3 loop reads CASSVGRGRRESYNEQFF. In nucleotides, the CDR3 is TGTGCCAGCAGCGTAGGCAGGGGGCGCAGGGAGTCCTACAATGAGCAGTTCTTC.